This T cell receptor beta chain derives from a study of blood T cell repertoires in COVID-19 (TCRdb year 2020). Broadly, across the study: The collaborator samples originated in the United States, Italy and Spain and spanned the acute and convalescent phases of COVID-19. The material from the prospective study consisted of cDNA or gDNA derived from T cells, B-cell-depleted T cells, or PBMCs. The dataset comprised deeply sampled blood TCRbeta repertoires from subjects exposed to, actively infected with, or recovered from COVID-19. The repertoires were released in a freely available public database meant as a resource for research on the immune response to SARS-CoV-2. Samples were obtained from the ongoing ImmuneRACE study (first 160 participants) and from 1,200 or so subjects provided by 6 global collaborators. Sample metadata almost always included a de-identified subject ID, COVID-19 status, age in years and sex. Where HLA class I and class II types were available, the types were taken from metadata supplied by the sample provider, not from assay-based typing. The investigation overall reported the following: The amount of clinical and demographic metadata varied by source and participant and was provided uncurated.

The immunoSEQ Assay, a bias-controlled multiplex PCR, was used to amplify TCRbeta CDR3 regions from genomic DNA. Under the source paper's analysis protocol: The number of nucleated cells in each sample was estimated by amplification of reference gene primers within the assay. Sequence reads were collapsed and filtered to measure the absolute abundance of every unique TCRbeta CDR3 rearrangement. For each sample, productive Simpson clonality was calculated as the square root of Simpson's diversity index across productive rearrangements. TCRdb mirrors the immuneACCESS table, restricted to in-frame sequences. Some clones are absent from its copies; in checked studies, under half trace to an unresolved V gene, and the reason for the others is unknown. The V and J calls and the clone size are those of that table, but D and trimming were determined from the DNA. The sample yields almost 50,000 clones; roughly 85% were counted once. Of the sample, 25% is held by the ten largest clones.

A remark on this clone: Its antigen is unknown. It has no much larger one-base neighbor in the sample; base qualities were not kept.

CDR1 and CDR2 are read off the germline V gene as MDHEN and SYDVKM. The CDR3 runs 15 amino acids, cysteine and phenylalanine included. The entry retains the CDR3 DNA only, 45 bases that are in frame from base 1. At the junction V is shortened by 5 bases and J by 0 bases, with 11 bases in between. Each collaborating institution followed its own protocols to collect whole blood in K2EDTA tubes. For TCRbeta analysis, collaborator samples were shipped as frozen whole blood, as isolated PBMCs, or as DNA extracted from either sample type. The sequencing sample was made of peripheral blood. This sequence uses TRBV28 and TRBJ1-3, and possibly TRBD1, on 6 matching bases. This TCR was sampled from an older man with acute or convalescent COVID-19. The CDR3 here reads CASSAGTRSGNTIYF. The nucleotide sequence reads TGTGCCAGCAGTGCCGGGACACGCTCTGGAAACACCATATATTTT. The entire variable domain, with the stretches around the CDR3 drawn from the reference TRBV28 and TRBJ1-3 proteins, is DVKVTQSSRYLVKRTGEKVFLECVQDMDHENMFWYRQDPGLGLRLIYFSYDVKMKEKGDIPEGYSVSREKKERFSLILESASTNQTSMYLCASSAGTRSGNTIYFGEGSWLTVV.